Included here is one T cell receptor beta chain sequence, with context. The repertoire was sequenced with immunoSEQ multiplex PCR; TCRdb's copy has only in-frame clones and lacks some. The repertoire consists of 55,000 to 80,000 clones, with about nine tenths occurring once and the leading ten covering 3% to 3.5%. This entry comes from a study of cytotoxic CD8 clonotypes in ibrutinib-treated CLL. V was clipped by 4 bases and J by 3 bases, with 12 bases between them. The CDR3 spans 14 residues. Germline-derived CDR1 and CDR2 are MNHNY and SVGAGI (reference sequence). Specimen: PBMCs, collected after 12 months of ibrutinib treatment. The chain combines TRBV6-6 with TRBJ1-1, with D possibly being TRBD1 (6 bases). This clonotype was obtained from a human donor with chronic lymphocytic leukemia. The chain's CDR3 is CASSFPGGHTEAFF. In DNA, the CDR3 is TGTGCCAGCAGTTTCCCGGGGGGGCACACTGAAGCTTTCTTT.